These 6 T cell receptor beta chains originate from one sample sequenced in a study of vaccination effects on CD4 cells after COVID-19. TCRdb's copy holds only in-frame clones and misses some; the assay was immunoSEQ multiplex PCR. Of tens of thousands of clones in the sample, 70% to 85% were seen once. No antigens are known for them. Following culture for approximately ten days, CD4+ T cells were isolated. Here the sequenced sample was CD4+ T cells from PBMCs cultured without peptide, taken before COVID-19 vaccination. The source of these receptors is a human donor who had a prior SARS-CoV-2 infection.

The rearrangement uses TRBV4-1 and TRBJ2-3; TRBD1 is a possible D gene (5 bases). This CDR3 is built from 15 residues. Trimming took off 1 base at V and 3 bases at J, with 11 bases between the two ends. The V gene's germline CDR1 is MGHRA and CDR2 YSYEKL. The CDR3 spells CASSQVATDTDTQYF. Written as DNA, the CDR3 is TGCGCCAGCAGCCAAGTGGCGACAGATACAGATACGCAGTATTTT.

The chain joins TRBV3-1 (or the pseudogene TRBV3-2) to TRBJ1-4; D is uncertain. The V gene lost 1 base and the J gene lost 7 bases, with 7 bases spanning the gap. Per the germline V gene, CDR1 is LGHDT and CDR2 is YNNKEL (reference sequence). CDR3 length equals 13 residues. The CDR3 loop reads CASSQGWSEKLFF. The CDR3 DNA sequence: TGTGCCAGCAGCCAAGGTTGGAGTGAAAAACTGTTTTTT.

This clone was seen only a few times. The chain joins TRBV5-8 to TRBJ1-3; D ambiguous. The CDR3 totals 14 residues. Trimming removed 2 bases from V and 9 bases from J, with 15 bases in between. CDR1 and CDR2 from the germline V gene are SGHTS and YDEGEE. The CDR3 DNA follows: TGTGCCAGCAGCTTAGGTCGCGATCCGGTCACCATATATTTT. Protein product: CASSLGRDPVTIYF.

The gene calls are TRBV18 and TRBJ1-4, with 7 bases matching TRBD1. CDR1 and CDR2 (germline): KGHSH, LQKENI. The CDR3 covers 16 residues. After removal of 3 bases from V and 4 bases from J, the junction contained 8 bases not matched to a gene. CDR3 amino acids: CASSPSTGELNEKLFF. The CDR3 nucleotides are TGTGCCAGCTCACCGAGTACAGGGGAACTTAATGAAAAACTGTTTTTT.

V is TRBV24-1 and J is TRBJ2-7, with TRBD2 matching over 10 bases. CDR3 length: 16 amino acids. Germline CDR1 reads KGHDR; CDR2 reads SFDVKD. V trimming: 0 bases; J trimming: 3 bases; junction bases outside the gene matches: 4. The CDR3 protein is CATSDLGAGGLYEQYF. The CDR3 DNA sequence: TGTGCCACCAGTGATTTGGGAGCGGGAGGGCTCTACGAGCAGTACTTC.

V and J are TRBV5-1 and TRBJ2-3; D is undetermined. CDR3 length: 13 residues. V was trimmed by 0 bases and J by 5 bases, leaving 7 bases between them. The V gene's germline CDR1 is SGHRS and CDR2 YFSETQ. CDR3 loop: CASSLVPEDTQYF. DNA of the CDR3: TGCGCCAGCAGCTTGGTGCCTGAAGATACGCAGTATTTT.